This TCR beta chain was sequenced during a study of blood T cell repertoires in COVID-19. Method: immunoSEQ multiplex PCR; TCRdb's copy keeps in-frame clones and lacks some. The repertoire has roughly 240,000 clones, roughly 79% of them found once; the top ten carry under 2%. The CDR3 contains 13 residues. Germline-derived CDR1 and CDR2 are SGHNT and YYREEE (reference sequence). V lost 0 bases and J 4 bases, leaving 5 bases between the germline ends. The receptor's source is a woman older than 75 with acute or convalescent COVID-19. The gene calls are TRBV5-4 and TRBJ2-4, with D uncertain. The sequencing sample was made of peripheral blood. This chain's CDR3 is CASSLATKNIQYF. The CDR3 bases are TGTGCCAGCAGCTTGGCGACTAAAAACATTCAGTACTTC. Drawing the rest from reference TRBV5-4 and TRBJ2-4, the complete variable domain is ETGVTQSPTHLIKTRGQQVTLRCSSQSGHNTVSWYQQALGQGPQFIFQYYREEENGRGNFPPRFSGLQFPNYSSELNVNALELDDSALYLCASSLATKNIQYFGAGTRLSVL.